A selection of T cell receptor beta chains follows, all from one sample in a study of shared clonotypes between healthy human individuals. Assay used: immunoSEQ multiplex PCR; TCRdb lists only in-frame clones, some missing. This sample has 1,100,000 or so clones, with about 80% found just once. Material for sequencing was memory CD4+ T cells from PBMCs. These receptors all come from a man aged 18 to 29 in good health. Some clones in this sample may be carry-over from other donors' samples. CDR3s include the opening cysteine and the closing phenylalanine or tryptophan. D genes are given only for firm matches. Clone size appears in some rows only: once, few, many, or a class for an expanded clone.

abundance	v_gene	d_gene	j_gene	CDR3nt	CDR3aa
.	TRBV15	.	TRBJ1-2	TGTGCCACCAGCAGGTACAGAGATGGCTACACCTTC	CATSRYRDGYTF
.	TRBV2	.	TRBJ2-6	TGTGCCAGCAGAGCGGACAGAGGGAGATCTGGGGCCAACGTCCTGACTTTC	CASRADRGRSGANVLTF
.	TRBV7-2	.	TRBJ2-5	TGTGCCAGCAGGGAGGGACAAGAGACCCAGTACTTC	CASREGQETQYF
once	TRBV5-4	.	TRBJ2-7	TGTGCCAGCAGCCGGGACTCCACCTACGAGCAGTACTTC	CASSRDSTYEQYF
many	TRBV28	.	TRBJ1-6	TGTGCCAGCAATAATCAGTTTTCACCCCTCCACTTT	CASNNQFSPLHF
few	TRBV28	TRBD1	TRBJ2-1	TGTGCCAGCAGTCCCTTCTTCTCGGACAGGTACTACAATGAGCAGTTCTTC	CASSPFFSDRYYNEQFF
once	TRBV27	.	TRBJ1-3	TGTGCCAGCAGCCGTCGGGCCTTCTCTGGAAACACCATATATTTT	CASSRRAFSGNTIYF
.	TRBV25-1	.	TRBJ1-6	TGTGCCAGCAGTGAAGAGGGTCGGGGAGATAATTCACCCCTCCACTTT	CASSEEGRGDNSPLHF
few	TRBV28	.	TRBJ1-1	TGTGCCAGCATTATGCTAGGGACGCGAGCTGAAGCTTTCTTT	CASIMLGTRAEAFF
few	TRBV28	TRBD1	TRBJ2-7	TGTGCCAGCAGGATCCTATCCCCTCTAGGGGGCCGCACCTACGAGCAGTACTTC	CASRILSPLGGRTYEQYF
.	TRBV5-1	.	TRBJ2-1	TGCGCCAGCAGCCGCCGCTCTAGCCTCTCCTACAATGAGCAGTTCTTC	CASSRRSSLSYNEQFF
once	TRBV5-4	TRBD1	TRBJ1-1	TGTGCCAGCGACAGGGACGGCACTGAAGCTTTCTTT	CASDRDGTEAFF
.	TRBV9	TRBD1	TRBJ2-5	TGTGCCAGCAGCTTAGGCAGGGGGAGAAATAGGGGAGAGACCCAGTACTTC	CASSLGRGRNRGETQYF
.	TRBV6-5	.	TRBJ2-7	TGTGCCAGCCCAGACAGAAACTACGAGCAGTACTTC	CASPDRNYEQYF
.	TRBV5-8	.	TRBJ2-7	TGTGCCAGCACCCTTCGGTCTACCGCCTACGAGCAGTACTTC	CASTLRSTAYEQYF
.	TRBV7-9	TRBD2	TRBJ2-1	TGTGCCAGCAGCTTAAGAGCGGGAGCATACGGGGAGCAGTTCTTC	CASSLRAGAYGEQFF